These T cell receptor beta chains were read from a single sample in a study of regulatory and conventional T cells in RAG deficiency. Only in-frame clones appear in the TCRdb table, and some are missing; sequencing was by immunoSEQ multiplex PCR. The repertoire consists of roughly 29,000 clones, with roughly 96% occurring once and the leading ten covering over 0.15%. This same sample was also taken into another study, of regulatory T cells.

The sequencing sample was made of CD25- CD4+ T cells sorted from blood. These receptors came from a human donor in good health. Both conserved end residues are part of each CDR3. The D gene is left open where the match is weak. A row's size may be missing; if present it is once, few, many or a size class.

clone size	D gene	V gene	J gene	CDR3 DNA	CDR3 protein
NA	NA	TRBV19	TRBJ2-2	TGTGCCAGTAGTACCACCGCCCGGGGAAGAGGCACCGGGGAGCTGTTTTTT	CASSTTARGRGTGELFF
NA	NA	TRBV5-4	TRBJ2-5	TGTGCCAGCAGCTTCGGGGAGACCCAGTACTTC	CASSFGETQYF
NA	TRBD1	TRBV29-1	TRBJ1-1	TGCAGCGCCGCGACAGGGGGAAACACTGAAGCTTTCTTT	CSAATGGNTEAFF
NA	TRBD2	TRBV9	TRBJ2-5	TGTGCCAGCAGCGTAGGGGCTAGCGGACTACAGCAGACCCAGTACTTC	CASSVGASGLQQTQYF
NA	NA	TRBV9	TRBJ2-2	TGTGCCAGCAGCCGGTGGTCCGGGGAGCTGTTTTTT	CASSRWSGELFF
once	TRBD2	TRBV6-1	TRBJ2-3	TGTGCCGGTGAGCGGGGGGCAAGGGATACGCAGTATTTT	CAGERGARDTQYF
NA	TRBD1	TRBV7-3	TRBJ2-7	TGTGCCAGCAGCTCAAACCGGGACAGGGGTTTCTACGAGCAGTACTTC	CASSSNRDRGFYEQYF
NA	NA	TRBV2	TRBJ2-1	TGTGCCAGCAGTTTGGACACCTACAATGAGCAGTTCTTC	CASSLDTYNEQFF
NA	TRBD2	TRBV5-1	TRBJ2-3	TGCGCCAGCAGCTCCGGACTAGCGGGGGTTAACACAGATACGCAGTATTTT	CASSSGLAGVNTDTQYF
once	NA	TRBV7-3	TRBJ2-7	TGTGCCAGCAGCTTAGTCCCCGGGGGACAGTTCTACGAGCAGTACTTC	CASSLVPGGQFYEQYF